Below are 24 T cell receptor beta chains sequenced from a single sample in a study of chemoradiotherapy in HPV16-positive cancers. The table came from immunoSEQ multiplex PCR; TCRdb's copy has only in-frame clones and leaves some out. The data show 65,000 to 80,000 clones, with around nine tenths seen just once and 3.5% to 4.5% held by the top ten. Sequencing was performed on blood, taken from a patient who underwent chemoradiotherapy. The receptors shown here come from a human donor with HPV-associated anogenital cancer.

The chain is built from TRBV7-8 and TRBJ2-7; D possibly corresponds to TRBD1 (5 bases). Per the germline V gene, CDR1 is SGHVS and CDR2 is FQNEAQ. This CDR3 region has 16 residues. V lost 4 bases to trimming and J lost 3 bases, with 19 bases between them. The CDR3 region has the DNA TGTGCCAGCAGCTCTCGGCGCGACAGCCTGAACTACGAGCAGTACTTC. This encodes CASSSRRDSLNYEQYF.

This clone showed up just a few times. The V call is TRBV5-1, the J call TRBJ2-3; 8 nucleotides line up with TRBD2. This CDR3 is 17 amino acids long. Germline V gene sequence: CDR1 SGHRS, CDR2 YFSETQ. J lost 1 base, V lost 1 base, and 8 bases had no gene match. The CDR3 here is CASSLSGRGLGTDTQYF. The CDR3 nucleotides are TGCGCCAGCAGCTTGAGCGGGAGAGGCTTAGGCACAGATACGCAGTATTTT. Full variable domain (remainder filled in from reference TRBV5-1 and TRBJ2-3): KAGVTQTPRYLIKTRGQQVTLSCSPISGHRSVSWYQQTPGQGLQFLFEYFSETQRNKGNFPGRFSGRQFSNSRSEMNVSTLELGDSALYLCASSLSGRGLGTDTQYFGPGTRLTVL.

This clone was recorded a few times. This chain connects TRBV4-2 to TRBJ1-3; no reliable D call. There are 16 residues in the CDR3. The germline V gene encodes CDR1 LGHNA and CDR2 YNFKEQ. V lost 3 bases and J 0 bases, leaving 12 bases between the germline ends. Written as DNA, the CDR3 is TGTGCCAGCAGCCAGAACTCGGCCTCCTCTGGAAACACCATATATTTT. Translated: CASSQNSASSGNTIYF.

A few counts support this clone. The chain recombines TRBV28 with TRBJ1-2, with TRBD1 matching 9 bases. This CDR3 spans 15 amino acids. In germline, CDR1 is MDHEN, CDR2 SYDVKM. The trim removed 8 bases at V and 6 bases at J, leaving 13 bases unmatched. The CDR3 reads CASRLSDRGGNGYTF. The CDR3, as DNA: TGTGCCAGCCGCCTTTCGGACAGGGGAGGCAATGGCTACACCTTC.

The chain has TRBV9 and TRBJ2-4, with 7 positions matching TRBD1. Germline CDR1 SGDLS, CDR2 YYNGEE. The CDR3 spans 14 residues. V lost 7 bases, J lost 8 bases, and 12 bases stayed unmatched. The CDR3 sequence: CASGDRAQGDIQYF. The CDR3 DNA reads TGTGCCAGCGGGGACCGGGCGCAGGGGGACATTCAGTACTTC.

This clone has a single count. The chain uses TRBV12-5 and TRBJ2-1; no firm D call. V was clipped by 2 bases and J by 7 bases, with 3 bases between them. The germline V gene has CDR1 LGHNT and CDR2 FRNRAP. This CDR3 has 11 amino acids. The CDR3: CASGLINEQFF. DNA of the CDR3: TGTGCTAGTGGTTTGATAAATGAGCAGTTCTTC. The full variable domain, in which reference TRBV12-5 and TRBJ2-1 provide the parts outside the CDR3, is DARVTQTPRHKVTEMGQEVTMRCQPILGHNTVFWYRQTMMQGLELLAYFRNRAPLDDSGMPKDRFSAEMPDATLATLKIQPSEPRDSAVYFCASGLINEQFFGPGTRLTVL.

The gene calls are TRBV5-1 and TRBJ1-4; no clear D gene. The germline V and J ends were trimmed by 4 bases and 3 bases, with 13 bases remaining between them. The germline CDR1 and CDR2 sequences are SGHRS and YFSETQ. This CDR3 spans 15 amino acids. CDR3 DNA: TGCGCCAGCAGCCCCGGGGAGGGATCTAATGAAAAACTGTTTTTT. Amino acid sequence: CASSPGEGSNEKLFF.

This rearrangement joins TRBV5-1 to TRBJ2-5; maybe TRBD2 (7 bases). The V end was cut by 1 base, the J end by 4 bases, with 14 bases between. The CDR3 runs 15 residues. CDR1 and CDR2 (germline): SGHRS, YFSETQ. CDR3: CASSLNGGGRETQYF. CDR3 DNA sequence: TGCGCCAGCAGCTTGAATGGGGGGGGCAGAGAGACCCAGTACTTC.

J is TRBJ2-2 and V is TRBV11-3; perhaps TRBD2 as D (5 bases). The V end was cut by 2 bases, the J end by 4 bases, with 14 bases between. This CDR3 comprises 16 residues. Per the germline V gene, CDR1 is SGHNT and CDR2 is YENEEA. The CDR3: CASSLYSEGVTGELFF. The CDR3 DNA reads TGTGCCAGCAGCTTATACTCCGAGGGAGTCACCGGGGAGCTGTTTTTT.

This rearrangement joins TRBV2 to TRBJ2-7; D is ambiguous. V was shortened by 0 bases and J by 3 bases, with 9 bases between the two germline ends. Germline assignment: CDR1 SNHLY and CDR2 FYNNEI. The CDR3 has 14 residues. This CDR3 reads CASSEANSGYEQYF. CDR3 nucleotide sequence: TGTGCCAGCAGTGAAGCAAACTCGGGCTACGAGCAGTACTTC. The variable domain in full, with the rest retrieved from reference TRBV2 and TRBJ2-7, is EPEVTQTPSHQVTQMGQEVILRCVPISNHLYFYWYRQILGQKVEFLVSFYNNEISEKSEIFDDQFSVERPDGSNFTLKIRSTKLEDSAMYFCASSEANSGYEQYFGPGTRLTVT.

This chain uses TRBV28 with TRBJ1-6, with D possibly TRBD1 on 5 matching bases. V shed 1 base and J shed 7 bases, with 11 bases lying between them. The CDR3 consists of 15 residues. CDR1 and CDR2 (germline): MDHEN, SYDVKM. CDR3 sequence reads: CASSLYGDPNSPLHF. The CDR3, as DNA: TGTGCCAGCAGTTTATACGGGGACCCAAATTCACCCCTCCACTTT.

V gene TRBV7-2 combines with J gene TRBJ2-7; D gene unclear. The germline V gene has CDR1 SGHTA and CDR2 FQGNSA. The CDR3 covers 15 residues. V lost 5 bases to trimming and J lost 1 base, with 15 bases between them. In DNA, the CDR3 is TGTGCCAGCAGCCCGTCGGCAGGACGTTCCTACGAGCAGTACTTC. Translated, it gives CASSPSAGRSYEQYF.

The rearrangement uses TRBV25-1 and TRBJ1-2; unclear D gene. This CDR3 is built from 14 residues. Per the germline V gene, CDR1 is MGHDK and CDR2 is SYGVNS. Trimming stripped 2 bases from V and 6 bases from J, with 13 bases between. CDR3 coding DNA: TGTGCCAGCAGTGAAGGTCTCCGGGCGGATGGCTACACCTTC. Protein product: CASSEGLRADGYTF.

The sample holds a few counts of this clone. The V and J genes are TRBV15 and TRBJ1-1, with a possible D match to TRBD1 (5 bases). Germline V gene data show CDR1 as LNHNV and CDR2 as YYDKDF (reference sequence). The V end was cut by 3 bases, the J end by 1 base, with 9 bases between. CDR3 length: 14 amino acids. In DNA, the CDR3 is TGTGCCACCAGCAGGGGGGAGCCGAACACTGAAGCTTTCTTT. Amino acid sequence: CATSRGEPNTEAFF.

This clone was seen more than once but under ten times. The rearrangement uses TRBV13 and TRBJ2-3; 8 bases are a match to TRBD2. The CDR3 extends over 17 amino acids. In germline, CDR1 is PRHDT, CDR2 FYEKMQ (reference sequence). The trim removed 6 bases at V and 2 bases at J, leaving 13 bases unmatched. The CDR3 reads CASSPRGAGEHTDTQYF. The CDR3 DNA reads TGTGCCAGCAGTCCTAGGGGAGCGGGGGAGCACACAGATACGCAGTATTTT. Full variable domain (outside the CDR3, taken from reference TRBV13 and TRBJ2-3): AAGVIQSPRHLIKEKRETATLKCYPIPRHDTVYWYQQGPGQDPQFLISFYEKMQSDKGSIPDRFSAQQFSDYHSELNMSSLELGDSALYFCASSPRGAGEHTDTQYFGPGTRLTVL.

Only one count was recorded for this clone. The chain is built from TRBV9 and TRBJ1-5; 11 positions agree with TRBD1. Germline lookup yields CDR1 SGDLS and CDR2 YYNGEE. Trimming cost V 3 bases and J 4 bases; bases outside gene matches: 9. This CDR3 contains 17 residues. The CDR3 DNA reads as TGTGCCAGCAGCGCCGGGACAGGGGGGTCACGGAATCAGCCCCAGCATTTT. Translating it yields CASSAGTGGSRNQPQHF.

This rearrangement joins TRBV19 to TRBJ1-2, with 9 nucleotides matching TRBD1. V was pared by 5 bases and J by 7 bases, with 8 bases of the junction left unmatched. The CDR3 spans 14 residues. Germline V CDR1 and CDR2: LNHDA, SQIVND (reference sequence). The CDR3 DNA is TGTGCCAGTAGTGGAGTACAGGGGGCGCGTGGCTACACCTTC. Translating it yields CASSGVQGARGYTF.

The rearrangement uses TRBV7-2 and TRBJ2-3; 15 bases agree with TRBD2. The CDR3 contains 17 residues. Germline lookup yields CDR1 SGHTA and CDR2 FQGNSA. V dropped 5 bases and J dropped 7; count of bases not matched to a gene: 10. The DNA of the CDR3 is TGTGCCAGCAGCACCGGACTAGCGGGAGGGCCTGTAAATACGCAGTATTTT. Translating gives CASSTGLAGGPVNTQYF.

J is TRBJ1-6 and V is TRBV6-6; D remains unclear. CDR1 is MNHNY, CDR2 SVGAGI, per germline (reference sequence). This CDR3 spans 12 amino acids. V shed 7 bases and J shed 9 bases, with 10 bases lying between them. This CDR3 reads CASKEVSSPLHF. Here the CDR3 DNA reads TGTGCCAGCAAAGAAGTCAGTTCACCCCTCCACTTT.

CDR3 in DNA: TGCGCCAGCAGCTCACAGTTGAACACTGAAGCTTTCTTT. It yields the protein CASSSQLNTEAFF. This chain links TRBV5-1 with TRBJ1-1; no definite D call. The germline gives CDR1 SGHRS, CDR2 YFSETQ. The ends were cut back, 3 bases at V and 0 bases at J, with 6 bases in the middle. The CDR3 spans 13 residues.

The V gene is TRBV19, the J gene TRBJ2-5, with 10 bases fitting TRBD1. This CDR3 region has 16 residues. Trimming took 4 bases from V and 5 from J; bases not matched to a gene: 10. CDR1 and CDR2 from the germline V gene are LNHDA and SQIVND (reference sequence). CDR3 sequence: CASSRPGTGVRETQYF. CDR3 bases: TGTGCCAGTAGTAGACCCGGGACAGGGGTTCGTGAGACCCAGTACTTC.

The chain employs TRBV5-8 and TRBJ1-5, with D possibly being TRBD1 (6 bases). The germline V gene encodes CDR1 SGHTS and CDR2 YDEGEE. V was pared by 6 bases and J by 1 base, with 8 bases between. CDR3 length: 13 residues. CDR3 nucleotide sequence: TGTGCCAGCATACAGGGAAGCAATCAGCCCCAGCATTTT. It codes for CASIQGSNQPQHF.

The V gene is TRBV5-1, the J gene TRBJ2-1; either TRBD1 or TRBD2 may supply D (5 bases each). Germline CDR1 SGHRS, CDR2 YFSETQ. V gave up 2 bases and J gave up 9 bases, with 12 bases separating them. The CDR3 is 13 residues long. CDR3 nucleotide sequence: TGCGCCAGCAGCTTCAATCCGGGACCTGAGCAGTTCTTC. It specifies CASSFNPGPEQFF. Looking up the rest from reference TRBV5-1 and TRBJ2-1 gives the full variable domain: KAGVTQTPRYLIKTRGQQVTLSCSPISGHRSVSWYQQTPGQGLQFLFEYFSETQRNKGNFPGRFSGRQFSNSRSEMNVSTLELGDSALYLCASSFNPGPEQFFGPGTRLTVL.

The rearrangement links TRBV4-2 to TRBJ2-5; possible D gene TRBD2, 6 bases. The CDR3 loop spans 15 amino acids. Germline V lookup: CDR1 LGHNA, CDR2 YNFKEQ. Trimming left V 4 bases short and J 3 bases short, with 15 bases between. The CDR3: CASSRRLGTEETQYF. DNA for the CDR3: TGTGCCAGCAGCCGACGACTAGGAACGGAAGAGACCCAGTACTTC.